Listed below are T cell receptor beta chains from one sample, sequenced in a study of shared clonotypes between healthy human individuals. The method was immunoSEQ multiplex PCR; TCRdb's version includes in-frame clones alone and lacks a portion of them. The table has some 500,000 clones, roughly four fifths seen once. The specimen sequenced was PBMCs. These receptors originate from a woman between 35 and 50 years old in good health. Some clones in this sample may be carry-over from other donors' samples. Each CDR3 is given with its conserved first and last residue. Each record gives: V gene, clone size, J gene, D gene, CDR3 protein, CDR3 DNA. A D gene is named only where the DNA matches it firmly. Clone size is shown for a subset of rows, as once, few, many or a class of expanded clone.

V gene: TRBV6-5; clone size: .; J gene: TRBJ2-1; D gene: .; CDR3 protein: CASSTSRIRDNEQFF; CDR3 DNA: TGTGCCAGCAGCACCTCCCGGATAAGAGACAATGAGCAGTTCTTC
V gene: TRBV21-1; clone size: .; J gene: TRBJ2-7; D gene: .; CDR3 protein: CASSKGVGRGYEQYF; CDR3 DNA: TGTGCCAGCAGCAAAGGGGTGGGCAGGGGCTACGAGCAGTACTTC
V gene: TRBV5-1; clone size: .; J gene: TRBJ2-7; D gene: .; CDR3 protein: CASSLGVTEGYEQYF; CDR3 DNA: TGCGCCAGCAGCTTGGGTGTGACGGAGGGCTACGAGCAGTACTTC
V gene: TRBV30; clone size: .; J gene: TRBJ2-7; D gene: .; CDR3 protein: CAWSVDTHLRYF; CDR3 DNA: TGTGCCTGGAGTGTAGATACACACTTGCGGTACTTC
V gene: TRBV7-9; clone size: .; J gene: TRBJ2-3; D gene: TRBD1; CDR3 protein: CASRRRQGFDTQYF; CDR3 DNA: TGTGCCAGCAGACGACGACAGGGTTTCGATACGCAGTATTTT
V gene: TRBV6-4; clone size: .; J gene: TRBJ2-1; D gene: .; CDR3 protein: CASSPGRTSYNEQFF; CDR3 DNA: TGTGCCAGCAGTCCCGGGAGAACCTCCTACAATGAGCAGTTCTTC
V gene: TRBV5-1; clone size: .; J gene: TRBJ1-4; D gene: .; CDR3 protein: CASSLEGEVGEKLFF; CDR3 DNA: TGCGCCAGCAGCTTGGAGGGGGAGGTGGGTGAAAAACTGTTTTTT
V gene: TRBV30; clone size: .; J gene: TRBJ2-6; D gene: TRBD1; CDR3 protein: CAWGQGAGGANVLTF; CDR3 DNA: TGTGCCTGGGGACAGGGGGCAGGTGGGGCCAACGTCCTGACTTTC
V gene: TRBV7-2; clone size: .; J gene: TRBJ2-3; D gene: .; CDR3 protein: CASSTTDTQYF; CDR3 DNA: TGTGCCAGCAGTACTACAGATACGCAGTATTTT
V gene: TRBV5-1; clone size: .; J gene: TRBJ2-7; D gene: .; CDR3 protein: CASSLTSSPYEQYF; CDR3 DNA: TGCGCCAGCAGCCTTACCAGCTCCCCCTACGAGCAGTACTTC
V gene: TRBV5-6; clone size: .; J gene: TRBJ2-5; D gene: .; CDR3 protein: CASSSGVSETQYF; CDR3 DNA: TGTGCCAGCAGCTCCGGTGTTAGCGAGACCCAGTACTTC
V gene: TRBV29-1; clone size: .; J gene: TRBJ2-7; D gene: TRBD2; CDR3 protein: CSVEEIGTSGYEQYF; CDR3 DNA: TGCAGCGTTGAGGAAATCGGGACTAGCGGATACGAGCAGTACTTC
V gene: TRBV7-9; clone size: many; J gene: TRBJ1-1; D gene: .; CDR3 protein: CASSLLVGEAFF; CDR3 DNA: TGTGCCAGCAGCTTATTGGTAGGGGAAGCTTTCTTT
V gene: TRBV10-2; clone size: once; J gene: TRBJ2-1; D gene: .; CDR3 protein: CASTPTEQNNEQFF; CDR3 DNA: TGCGCCAGCACCCCGACCGAGCAAAACAATGAGCAGTTCTTC
V gene: TRBV7-9; clone size: .; J gene: TRBJ2-7; D gene: .; CDR3 protein: CASSLSSYEQYF; CDR3 DNA: TGTGCCAGCAGCTTAAGCAGCTACGAGCAGTACTTC
V gene: TRBV7-3; clone size: .; J gene: TRBJ1-4; D gene: .; CDR3 protein: CASFEGGTNEKLFF; CDR3 DNA: TGTGCCAGCTTTGAGGGGGGCACTAATGAAAAACTGTTTTTT
V gene: TRBV7-3; clone size: once; J gene: TRBJ1-1; D gene: .; CDR3 protein: CASSSTGNTEAFF; CDR3 DNA: TGTGCCAGCAGCTCGACAGGCAACACTGAAGCTTTCTTT
V gene: TRBV5-1; clone size: .; J gene: TRBJ1-5; D gene: TRBD1; CDR3 protein: CASSPRGLEPQHF; CDR3 DNA: TGCGCCAGCAGCCCCAGGGGGCTGGAGCCCCAGCATTTT
V gene: TRBV9; clone size: once; J gene: TRBJ1-2; D gene: TRBD1; CDR3 protein: CASSPTGGRIYGYTF; CDR3 DNA: TGTGCCAGCAGCCCTACAGGGGGTCGAATCTATGGCTACACCTTC
V gene: TRBV19; clone size: .; J gene: TRBJ2-3; D gene: TRBD1; CDR3 protein: CASSLDRAADTQYF; CDR3 DNA: TGTGCCAGTAGTCTCGACAGGGCAGCAGATACGCAGTATTTT
V gene: TRBV29-1; clone size: many; J gene: TRBJ1-1; D gene: .; CDR3 protein: CSVNSDRLEAFF; CDR3 DNA: TGCAGCGTCAATTCGGACCGGCTTGAAGCTTTCTTT
V gene: TRBV15; clone size: .; J gene: TRBJ1-1; D gene: .; CDR3 protein: CATSRDGGNTEAFF; CDR3 DNA: TGTGCCACCAGCAGAGATGGGGGAAACACTGAGGCCTTCTTT